Sequencing of this TCR beta chain was carried out in a study of cytomegalovirus exposure and HLA in healthy donors. Sequenced by immunoSEQ multiplex PCR; TCRdb stores in-frame clones only, minus some. The top ten hold approximately 1.3% of the sample, which has approximately 110,000 clones, around 94% seen once. Overall study results and limits: Testing in vitro showed three CMV-associated chains specific for CMV antigens. According to the study, about 180 TCR beta chains were cytomegalovirus-associated.

V lost 2 bases to trimming and J lost 6 bases; unmatched junction nucleotides: 4. The germline gives CDR1 SGHDT, CDR2 YYEEEE. CDR3 length equals 14 residues. In the case of this clone: Antigen: not known.

The sequenced sample was PBMCs. The clonotype comes from a woman between 18 and 30 years old in good health and CMV-seronegative. The rearrangement uses TRBV5-6 and TRBJ2-2; 7 bases map to TRBD2. CDR3 coding DNA: TGTGCCAGCAGCTTTGGGAGGGGCCCCGGGGAGCTGTTTTTT. This gives the protein CASSFGRGPGELFF.